Following are 22 T cell receptor beta chains from one sample sequenced in a study of T cell responses to AZD1222 COVID-19 vaccine. Profiling relied on immunoSEQ multiplex PCR, and the TCRdb table lists in-frame clones only, not all of them. The sample contains 130,000 to 150,000 clones, approximately 88% of which appear only once. The sequencing here drew on peripheral blood, taken on day 0 of AZD1222 vaccination. Receptors originate from an adult in good health.

V gene TRBV19 combines with J gene TRBJ1-2; D gene ambiguous. Trimming took off 3 bases at V and 4 bases at J, with 18 bases between the two ends. This CDR3 is 16 amino acids long. Germline V lookup: CDR1 LNHDA, CDR2 SQIVND (reference sequence). In DNA form, the CDR3 reads TGTGCCAGTAGTATGATGTTCGGCGGCGGCGGCTATGGCTACACCTTC. Residues: CASSMMFGGGGYGYTF. The full variable domain, its missing parts supplied by reference TRBV19 and TRBJ1-2, is DGGITQSPKYLFRKEGQNVTLSCEQNLNHDAMYWYRQDPGQGLRLIYYSQIVNDFQKGDIAEGYSVSREKKESFPLTVTSAQKNPTAFYLCASSMMFGGGGYGYTFGSGTRLTVV.

The chain has TRBV28 and TRBJ2-1, with 9 bases that match TRBD2. V shed 2 bases and J 10 bases; nucleotides not matched to a gene: 6. This CDR3 spans 14 amino acids. Germline V gene sequence: CDR1 MDHEN, CDR2 SYDVKM. CDR3 loop: CASSLGTSRGEQFF. Written as DNA, the CDR3 is TGTGCCAGCAGTTTAGGGACTAGCAGGGGCGAGCAGTTCTTC. The full variable domain, its missing parts supplied by reference TRBV28 and TRBJ2-1, is DVKVTQSSRYLVKRTGEKVFLECVQDMDHENMFWYRQDPGLGLRLIYFSYDVKMKEKGDIPEGYSVSREKKERFSLILESASTNQTSMYLCASSLGTSRGEQFFGPGTRLTVL.

The CDR3 nucleotides are TGTGCCAGCAGCGTAGGGCTAGCGGGTTACCAAGAGACCCAGTACTTC. Encoded protein: CASSVGLAGYQETQYF. The chain uses TRBV9 and TRBJ2-5; 8 bases are shared with TRBD2. This CDR3 comprises 16 residues. Germline CDR1 and CDR2: SGDLS and YYNGEE. V gave up 0 bases and J gave up 0 bases; unmatched junction bases: 4.

The chain couples TRBV28 to TRBJ2-7; D might be TRBD1 or TRBD2, each matching 6 bases. Trimming pared 5 bases from V and 1 base from J, leaving 21 bases between. Germline CDR1 MDHEN, CDR2 SYDVKM. The CDR3 length is 17 residues. The CDR3 sequence: CASSRLAGGWRSYEQYF. The CDR3 nucleotides read TGTGCCAGCAGTCGATTAGCCGGGGGCTGGAGGTCCTACGAGCAGTACTTC.

CDR3 sequence (DNA): TGTGCCAGCAGCTTAGCGGGGACAGGGGGCGCGAACTATGGCTACACCTTC. It translates to CASSLAGTGGANYGYTF. The V call is TRBV7-2, the J call TRBJ1-2, with 12 bases fitting TRBD1. Germline CDR1 and CDR2: SGHTA and FQGNSA. J lost 2 bases, V lost 0 bases, and 4 bases had no gene match. This CDR3 has 17 amino acids. Using reference TRBV7-2 and TRBJ1-2 for the parts outside the CDR3, the full variable domain is GAGVSQSPSNKVTEKGKDVELRCDPISGHTALYWYRQSLGQGLEFLIYFQGNSAPDKSGLPSDRFSAERTGGSVSTLTIQRTQQEDSAVYLCASSLAGTGGANYGYTFGSGTRLTVV.

This clone has a single count. The V and J genes are TRBV6-4 and TRBJ1-3; D gene ambiguous. V lost 6 bases to trimming and J lost 0 bases, with 12 bases between them. The germline V gene has CDR1 MRHNA and CDR2 SNTAGT. CDR3 length: 15 residues. The CDR3 nucleotides are TGTGCCAGCAGCTTTAACTGGAGCTCTGGAAACACCATATATTTT. Translation gives CASSFNWSSGNTIYF.

The rearrangement links TRBV19 to TRBJ2-7, with 11 bases that match TRBD1. Germline values: CDR1 LNHDA, CDR2 SQIVND (reference sequence). J lost 3 bases, V lost 6 bases, and 4 bases had no gene match. The CDR3 is 14 amino acids. CDR3 DNA: TGTGCCAGTAGGGACAGGGGGCATGTCTACGAGCAGTACTTC. Protein product: CASRDRGHVYEQYF.

Only one count was recorded for this clone. The rearrangement joins TRBV5-6 to TRBJ1-2; TRBD1 matches 7 bases. The J segment lost 4 bases and the V segment lost 4 bases, leaving 4 bases of the junction unmatched. Germline values: CDR1 SGHDT, CDR2 YYEEEE. CDR3 length equals 13 residues. The CDR3, as DNA: TGTGCCAGCAGCCGGGGACAGACCTATGGCTACACCTTC. Its protein product is CASSRGQTYGYTF. Together with reference TRBV5-6 and TRBJ1-2, the CDR3 gives the full variable domain: DAGVTQSPTHLIKTRGQQVTLRCSPKSGHDTVSWYQQALGQGPQFIFQYYEEEERQRGNFPDRFSGHQFPNYSSELNVNALLLGDSALYLCASSRGQTYGYTFGSGTRLTVV.

The sample holds a few counts of this clone. Other DNA sequences from this sample encode an identical CDR3 as well. This sequence joins TRBV7-9 and TRBJ2-7; unclear D gene. Germline V gene data show CDR1 as SEHNR and CDR2 as FQNEAQ (reference sequence). The length of the CDR3 is 12 residues. V dropped 4 bases and J dropped 3 bases, with 7 bases sitting between them. Written as DNA, the CDR3 is TGTGCCAGCAGCTCTACGGTCTACGAGCAGTACTTC. This translates into CASSSTVYEQYF.

The chain links TRBV7-8 to TRBJ1-1; D remains ambiguous. Deletions cut 3 bases from V and 4 bases from J, with 18 bases between. The CDR3 has 16 residues. Germline-derived CDR1 and CDR2 are SGHVS and FQNEAQ. CDR3: CASSFQPGREGTEAFF. CDR3 coding DNA: TGTGCCAGCAGCTTTCAACCGGGGAGAGAAGGCACTGAAGCTTTCTTT. The full variable domain, completed using reference TRBV7-8 and TRBJ1-1, is GAGVSQSPRYKVAKRGQDVALRCDPISGHVSLFWYQQALGQGPEFLTYFQNEAQLDKSGLPSDRFFAERPEGSVSTLKIQRTQQEDSAVYLCASSFQPGREGTEAFFGQGTRLTVV.

This chain links TRBV6-5 with TRBJ1-2; TRBD1 matches 9 bases. The CDR3 spans 14 residues. The ends lost 4 bases at V and 4 bases at J; junction bases unmatched: 4. CDR1 and CDR2 (germline): MNHEY, SVGAGI. This CDR3 is CASSLPGQGYGYTF. The CDR3 DNA sequence: TGTGCCAGCAGTTTACCGGGACAGGGCTATGGCTACACCTTC.

The chain uses TRBV11-3 and TRBJ2-1; D unclear. CDR1 SGHNT and CDR2 YENEEA come from the germline V gene. V was pared by 0 bases and J by 9 bases, with 12 bases between. This CDR3 spans 14 amino acids. CDR3 region: CASSLEIVRSEQFF. The CDR3 bases are TGTGCCAGCAGCTTAGAAATAGTACGTAGTGAGCAGTTCTTC. Supplemented by reference TRBV11-3 and TRBJ2-1, the full variable domain reads EAGVVQSPRYKIIEKKQPVAFWCNPISGHNTLYWYLQNLGQGPELLIRYENEEAVDDSQLPKDRFSAERLKGVDSTLKIQPAELGDSAVYLCASSLEIVRSEQFFGPGTRLTVL.

The chain joins TRBV11-3 to TRBJ2-1; D may be TRBD2 (6 bases). Trimming removed 2 bases at V and 0 bases at J, with 11 bases between. The CDR3 runs 16 residues. Germline CDR1 is SGHNT and CDR2 is YENEEA. The CDR3 loop reads CASSLIFGGSYNEQFF. Written as DNA, the CDR3 is TGTGCCAGCAGCTTAATCTTCGGGGGCTCCTACAATGAGCAGTTCTTC.

The chain employs TRBV9 and TRBJ1-1, with D perhaps matching TRBD1 (5 bases). The CDR3 runs to 15 residues. V was clipped by 0 bases and J by 0 bases, with 9 bases between them. Germline values: CDR1 SGDLS, CDR2 YYNGEE. CDR3 DNA sequence: TGTGCCAGCAGCGTAGGGCCGACAGTGAACACTGAAGCTTTCTTT. Translating gives CASSVGPTVNTEAFF.

The chain couples TRBV5-4 to TRBJ1-2; perhaps TRBD1 as D (5 bases). The CDR3 totals 15 residues. Per the germline V gene, CDR1 is SGHNT and CDR2 is YYREEE (reference sequence). Between the trimmed V and J ends, which lost 0 bases and 1 base, there was a span of 10 bases. The CDR3 loop is CASSLVGRGNYGYTF. CDR3 bases: TGTGCCAGCAGCTTGGTGGGAAGGGGTAACTATGGCTACACCTTC.

This chain connects TRBV6-5 to TRBJ2-3, with 9 bases matching TRBD1. CDR1 is MNHEY and CDR2 is SVGAGI in the germline V gene. The CDR3 covers 14 residues. After removal of 6 bases from V and 4 bases from J, the junction contained 5 bases not matched to a gene. The CDR3 coding sequence is TGTGCCAGCAGGAGGGACAGGGCCCCAGATACGCAGTATTTT. Its protein is CASRRDRAPDTQYF.

This clone was seen more than once but under ten times. The genes are TRBV9 and TRBJ1-2, with a weak D call TRBD1 (6 bases). The CDR3 runs 14 residues. Germline lookup yields CDR1 SGDLS and CDR2 YYNGEE. V was trimmed by 0 bases and J by 4 bases, leaving 10 bases between them. The chain's CDR3 is CASSVGVGAYGYTF. CDR3 nucleotide sequence: TGTGCCAGCAGCGTAGGCGTGGGGGCCTATGGCTACACCTTC. The full variable domain, with the rest looked up from reference TRBV9 and TRBJ1-2, is DSGVTQTPKHLITATGQRVTLRCSPRSGDLSVYWYQQSLDQGLQFLIQYYNGEERAKGNILERFSAQQFPDLHSELNLSSLELGDSALYFCASSVGVGAYGYTFGSGTRLTVV.

In its sample, this clone was seen a few times. This rearrangement joins TRBV27 to TRBJ2-1, with 10 bases fitting TRBD1. The CDR3 is 15 residues long. Germline trimming cut 4 bases from V and 7 bases from J; bases unmatched to any gene: 7. Germline lookup yields CDR1 MNHEY and CDR2 SMNVEV (reference sequence). The CDR3: CASSSPGQGRNEQFF. The CDR3 DNA reads as TGTGCCAGCAGTTCTCCGGGACAGGGGAGAAATGAGCAGTTCTTC.

V and J are TRBV15 and TRBJ2-7; 9 bases match TRBD2. V was clipped by 2 bases and J by 2 bases; unmatched bases: 7. Germline values: CDR1 LNHNV, CDR2 YYDKDF (reference sequence). This CDR3 spans 16 amino acids. CDR3 residues: CATSRRGTSRAYEQYF. The CDR3 bases are TGTGCCACCAGCAGACGAGGGACTAGCAGAGCCTACGAGCAGTACTTC.

This clone was detected once. The chain is built from TRBV20-1 and TRBJ2-1; 14 bases align to TRBD2. The CDR3 totals 17 residues. V was clipped by 3 bases and J by 1 base; unmatched bases: 5. CDR1 and CDR2 from the germline V gene are DFQATT and SNEGSKA (reference sequence). CDR3 sequence (DNA): TGCAGTGCTAGTCCCTGGACTAGCGGGGGGTCCTACAATGAGCAGTTCTTC. Amino acids: CSASPWTSGGSYNEQFF.

The genes are TRBV7-2 and TRBJ1-2; tentative D call: TRBD1 (6 bases). CDR3 length: 15 residues. The germline V gene encodes CDR1 SGHTA and CDR2 FQGNSA. V lost 6 bases, J lost 8 bases, and 22 bases lay in between. The CDR3 DNA reads as TGTGCCAGCAGTATCACGAGGGGGTTCCTGGCCGGCTACACCTTC. This translates into CASSITRGFLAGYTF.

About this clone itself: At one end, the junction sequence differs from germline, possibly due to a read error. The V gene is TRBV7-7, the J gene TRBJ2-1; TRBD2 matches at 9 bases. The CDR3 is 16 residues long. Germline V gene lookup returns CDR1 SSHAT and CDR2 FNYEAQ (reference sequence). CDR3 region: CASSPTLAGPYNEQFF. The CDR3 DNA reads TGTGCTAGCAGCCCCACACTAGCGGGTCCCTACAATGAGCAGTTCTTC. Full variable domain (remainder filled in from reference TRBV7-7 and TRBJ2-1): GAGVSQSPRYKVTKRGQDVTLRCDPISSHATLYWYQQALGQGPEFLTYFNYEAQPDKSGLPSDRFSAERPEGSISTLTIQRTEQRDSAMYRCASSPTLAGPYNEQFFGPGTRLTVL.